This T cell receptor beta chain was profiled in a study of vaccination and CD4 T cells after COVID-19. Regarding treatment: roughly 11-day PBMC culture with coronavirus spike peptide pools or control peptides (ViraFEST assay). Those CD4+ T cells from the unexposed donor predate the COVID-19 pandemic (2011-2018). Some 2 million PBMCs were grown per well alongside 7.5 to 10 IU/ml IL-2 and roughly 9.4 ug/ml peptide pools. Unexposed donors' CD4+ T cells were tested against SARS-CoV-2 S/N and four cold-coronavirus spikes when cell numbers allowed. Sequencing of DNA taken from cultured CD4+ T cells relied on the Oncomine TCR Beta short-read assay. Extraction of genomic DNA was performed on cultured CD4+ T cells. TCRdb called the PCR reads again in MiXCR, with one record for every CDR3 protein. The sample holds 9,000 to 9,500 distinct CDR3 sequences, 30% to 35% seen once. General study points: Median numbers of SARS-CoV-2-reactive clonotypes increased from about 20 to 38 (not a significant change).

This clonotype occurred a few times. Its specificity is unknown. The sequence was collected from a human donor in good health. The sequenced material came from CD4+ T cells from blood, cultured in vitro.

This chain's CDR3 is CASIGGRATGEQFF. CDR3 DNA sequence: TGTGCCAGCATAGGAGGGAGGGCGACGGGGGAGCAGTTCTTC. The chain has TRBV6-1 and TRBJ2-1, with 7 bases fitting TRBD2. Germline loops: CDR1 MNHNS, CDR2 SASEGT. The V segment lost 7 bases and the J segment 10 bases; nucleotides outside the gene matches: 13. The CDR3 extends over 14 amino acids.